This is a list of T cell receptor beta chains from one sample in a study of blood T cell repertoires in COVID-19. Profiled with immunoSEQ multiplex PCR; TCRdb holds only in-frame clones, not every one. The data hold about 190,000 clones, with roughly 81% observed a single time. The sample comprised peripheral blood. These receptors were collected from a woman in her sixties or seventies with active or convalescent COVID-19. Each CDR3 is given with its conserved first and last residue. The D gene is left open where the match is weak. Rows give clone size only sometimes, using once, few, many, or a class for an expanded clone.

>TRBJ2-5|TRBV5-4|.|TRBD2|17
TGTGCCAGCAGCTCGGAGGGGAAGACTAGCGCCCAAGAGACCCAGTACTTC
CASSSEGKTSAQETQYF
>TRBJ2-7|TRBV7-6|.|TRBD2|14
TGTGCCAGCAGCTTTCGGGAGGGCTCCTACGAGCAGTACTTC
CASSFREGSYEQYF
>TRBJ2-2|TRBV2|.|TRBD1|21
TGTGCCAGCAGTGAAGCCCCGACAGGGGGCCCTAGCGGGCCGAACACCGGGGAGCTGTTTTTT
CASSEAPTGGPSGPNTGELFF
>TRBJ2-7|TRBV11-2|.|TRBD1|14
TGTGCCAGCAGCTCTCGGACAGGAGTAGGCGAGCAGTACTTC
CASSSRTGVGEQYF
>TRBJ1-2|TRBV5-4|once|.|12
TGTGCCAGCAGCTTGGCCCCGGGGGGCTACACCTTC
CASSLAPGGYTF
>TRBJ2-1|TRBV29-1|.|.|18
TGCAGCGTTGAAGAATCCCGGACGGGCAGGGGAAATTCCAATGAGCAGTTCTTC
CSVEESRTGRGNSNEQFF
>TRBJ1-5|TRBV7-2|few|.|16
TGTGCCAGCAGCTTAGCACAGGGCGTGGGCAATCAGCCCCAGCATTTT
CASSLAQGVGNQPQHF
>TRBJ2-1|TRBV6-1|.|.|13
TGTGCCAGCAGTTATAAGCGGCAGTATGAGCAGTTCTTC
CASSYKRQYEQFF
>TRBJ2-2|TRBV5-1|.|TRBD2|17
TGCGCCAGCAGCTGGACTAGCGGGAGCCCGAACACCGGGGAGCTGTTTTTT
CASSWTSGSPNTGELFF
>TRBJ1-6|TRBV30|.|.|17
TGTGCCTGGAGGGACTTAAGGCGGGGGCTCTATAATTCACCCCTCCACTTT
CAWRDLRRGLYNSPLHF
>TRBJ2-1|TRBV10-3|.|TRBD2|15
TGTGCCATCAGTGAAGGAGCGGGAGGGCCCGGTGAGCAGTTCTTC
CAISEGAGGPGEQFF
>TRBJ2-3|TRBV28|.|TRBD1|15
TGTGCCAGCAGCCCCACAGGGGGCCGCACAGATACGCAGTATTTT
CASSPTGGRTDTQYF
>TRBJ1-2|TRBV21-1|.|.|18
TGTGCCAGCAGCCCTAAGGGGACAGCCCAAGCTAGGGACTATGGCTACACCTTC
CASSPKGTAQARDYGYTF
>TRBJ1-2|TRBV5-5|.|TRBD1|14
TGTGCCAGCAGCACACAGGGGGCTGACTATGGCTACACCTTC
CASSTQGADYGYTF
>TRBJ2-5|TRBV2|.|.|13
TGTGCCAGCAGGCGGAGAGGGAGGGAGACCCAGTACTTC
CASRRRGRETQYF
>TRBJ2-7|TRBV4-2|.|TRBD1|14
TGTGCCAGCAGCCAAGGACAGGGGGCCTACGAGCAGTACTTC
CASSQGQGAYEQYF
>TRBJ2-7|TRBV7-9|.|TRBD1|15
TGTGCCAGCAGCCACAGGGGCGAGACCACCTACGAGCAGTACTTC
CASSHRGETTYEQYF